The T cell receptor (beta chain) described here comes from a study of regulatory T cells in long-lasting Graves disease. General observations from the study: Whereas new patients shared 900 to 1,000 public clonotypes, persistent patients shared more, at under 3,500.

Through Arm-PCR of CDR3 regions and iRepertoire HTBI primers, TCR beta libraries were built. MiXCR, run by TCRdb on the multiplex PCR reads, gives a single entry per CDR3 protein. The table has around 360,000 distinct CDR3 sequences, about 16% seen once. In this sample, this clonotype turned up many times. Its antigen is unidentified. Time point denoted: newly diagnosed GD, antithyroid drugs for less than 3 months. PBMCs provided the RNA from which the TCR library was made. Staff took approximately 9.9 milliliters of peripheral blood and put it into EDTA tubes. These data were also filed under a second study, of T cells in Graves' hyperthyroidism and ophthalmopathy.

The source was peripheral blood mononuclear cells (PBMCs), collected at new diagnosis, from a patient treated with antithyroid drugs. This sequence originates from a woman between 18 and 29 years old with Graves disease.

CDR3 in DNA: TGCGCCAGCAGCGAACCTAAAGAGACCCAGTACTTC. Translated, it gives CASSEPKETQYF. This chain connects TRBV5-1 to TRBJ2-5; no firm D call. V was shortened by 4 bases and J by 3 bases, with 7 bases between the two germline ends. This CDR3 is built from 12 residues. The V gene's germline CDR1 is SGHRS and CDR2 YFSETQ. The full variable domain, in which reference TRBV5-1 and TRBJ2-5 provide the parts outside the CDR3, is KAGVTQTPRYLIKTRGQQVTLSCSPISGHRSVSWYQQTPGQGLQFLFEYFSETQRNKGNFPGRFSGRQFSNSRSEMNVSTLELGDSALYLCASSEPKETQYFGPGTRLLVL.